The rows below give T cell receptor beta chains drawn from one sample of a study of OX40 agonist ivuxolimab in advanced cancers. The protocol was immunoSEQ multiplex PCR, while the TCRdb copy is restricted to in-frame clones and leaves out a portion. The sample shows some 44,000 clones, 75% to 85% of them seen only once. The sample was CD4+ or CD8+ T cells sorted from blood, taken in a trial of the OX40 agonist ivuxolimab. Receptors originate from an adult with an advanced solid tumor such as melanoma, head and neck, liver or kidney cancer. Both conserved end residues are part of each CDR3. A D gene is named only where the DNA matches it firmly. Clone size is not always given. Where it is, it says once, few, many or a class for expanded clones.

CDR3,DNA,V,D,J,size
CAWSHQRAGGPYEQYF,TGTGCCTGGAGTCATCAGAGGGCGGGAGGACCCTACGAGCAGTACTTC,TRBV30,TRBD2,TRBJ2-7,NA
CASSSGGSTSYEQYF,TGTGCCAGCAGCTCCGGGGGCTCCACGTCTTACGAGCAGTACTTC,TRBV5-4,NA,TRBJ2-7,NA
CASSPSGATLHNEQFF,TGTGCCAGCAGTCCTAGCGGGGCAACACTTCACAATGAGCAGTTCTTC,TRBV2,TRBD2,TRBJ2-1,NA
CASSSGQSSYEQYF,TGTGCCAGCAGTTCCGGACAGTCCTCCTACGAGCAGTACTTC,TRBV6-5,NA,TRBJ2-7,NA
CASSPVGRGDEQYF,TGCGCCAGCAGCCCGGTAGGCAGGGGAGACGAGCAGTACTTC,TRBV5-1,NA,TRBJ2-7,NA
CASTFPLAGDLNEQFF,TGCGCCAGCACTTTCCCACTAGCGGGAGATCTGAATGAGCAGTTCTTC,TRBV10-1,TRBD2,TRBJ2-1,NA
CASSQDRPRPDTQYF,TGTGCCAGCAGCCAAGATCGGCCCAGGCCGGATACGCAGTATTTT,TRBV14,NA,TRBJ2-3,NA
CTSSQNGSETYEQYF,TGCACCAGCAGTCAGAACGGCAGCGAGACCTACGAGCAGTACTTC,TRBV1,NA,TRBJ2-7,once
CASRGTGSHYGYTF,TGTGCCAGCAGGGGTACAGGGAGTCACTATGGCTACACCTTC,TRBV7-9,NA,TRBJ1-2,NA
CAWSVLGLAGGTYEQYF,TGTGCCTGGAGTGTACTGGGACTAGCGGGAGGGACCTACGAGCAGTACTTC,TRBV30,TRBD2,TRBJ2-7,medium-sized
CASAGFSPNTGELFF,TGTGCCAGCGCTGGGTTCAGCCCGAACACCGGGGAGCTGTTTTTT,TRBV28,NA,TRBJ2-2,NA
CASSLTGIQETQYF,TGCGCCAGCAGCTTAACAGGGATCCAAGAGACCCAGTACTTC,TRBV5-1,NA,TRBJ2-5,few
CASSLVRNTEAFF,TGTGCCAGCAGCCTCGTCCGAAACACTGAAGCTTTCTTT,TRBV7-2,NA,TRBJ1-1,NA
CASSIDTGSYEQYF,TGTGCCAGTAGTATAGATACAGGATCCTACGAGCAGTACTTC,TRBV19,NA,TRBJ2-7,NA
CAISGGRSGEAFF,TGTGCCATCAGTGGTGGCCGATCGGGCGAAGCTTTCTTT,TRBV10-3,NA,TRBJ1-1,NA
CASSFQGKNTEAFF,TGTGCCAGCAGTTTTCAGGGGAAGAACACTGAAGCTTTCTTT,TRBV7-9,NA,TRBJ1-1,NA
CASSQGDRGWEKLFF,TGCGCCAGCAGCCAAGGGGACAGGGGCTGGGAAAAACTGTTTTTT,TRBV4-1,TRBD1,TRBJ1-4,NA
CASSEWGGEQYF,TGTGCCAGCAGTGAATGGGGAGGCGAGCAGTACTTC,TRBV6-1,NA,TRBJ2-7,NA
CAISEGSGDLRETQYF,TGTGCCATCAGTGAGGGTTCTGGGGACTTGCGAGAGACCCAGTACTTC,TRBV10-3,NA,TRBJ2-5,NA
CATSPRTGGQETQYF,TGCGCCACCTCACCCCGGACAGGGGGCCAAGAGACCCAGTACTTC,TRBV10-1,TRBD1,TRBJ2-5,NA
CASSLGASGANVLTF,TGTGCCAGCAGTTTAGGAGCGAGTGGGGCCAACGTCCTGACTTTC,TRBV28,NA,TRBJ2-6,NA
CASSIQWGTLEAFF,TGTGCCAGCAGCATACAATGGGGAACACTTGAAGCTTTCTTT,TRBV5-6,NA,TRBJ1-1,NA
CASSLNSPRRETQYF,TGTGCCAGCAGTTTAAATTCACCCCGCCGGGAGACCCAGTACTTC,TRBV27,NA,TRBJ2-5,NA
CASSLSPGSYNEQFF,TGTGCCAGCAGCTTAAGTCCGGGCTCCTACAATGAGCAGTTCTTC,TRBV7-2,NA,TRBJ2-1,few
CASSTGDISNTGELFF,TGTGCCAGCAGCACGGGAGACATATCGAACACCGGGGAGCTGTTTTTT,TRBV11-3,NA,TRBJ2-2,medium-sized
CASSKFAGEETQYF,TGTGCCAGCAGCAAATTTGCGGGAGAAGAGACCCAGTACTTC,TRBV21-1,NA,TRBJ2-5,NA
CASSRRPGQGYGYTF,TGTGCCAGCAGTCGACGGCCGGGACAGGGATATGGCTACACCTTC,TRBV6-5,TRBD1,TRBJ1-2,NA
CASSLDGAVSGANVLTF,TGTGCCAGCAGTTTGGACGGAGCTGTCTCTGGGGCCAACGTCCTGACTTTC,TRBV27,NA,TRBJ2-6,NA
CSVELDRESSYEQYF,TGCAGCGTTGAATTGGACAGGGAAAGCTCCTACGAGCAGTACTTC,TRBV29-1,TRBD1,TRBJ2-7,NA
CASSSRDSHTEAFF,TGTGCCAGCAGCAGCCGGGATAGCCACACTGAAGCTTTCTTT,TRBV5-4,NA,TRBJ1-1,once
CAISESGEKRQNIQYF,TGTGCCATCAGTGAGTCGGGGGAGAAGCGGCAAAACATTCAGTACTTC,TRBV10-3,NA,TRBJ2-4,NA
CASSLDPGTGAYEQYF,TGTGCCAGCAGCTTAGATCCGGGAACGGGAGCTTACGAGCAGTACTTC,TRBV7-9,NA,TRBJ2-7,NA
CASSLGLSQGNTEAFF,TGTGCCAGCAGCTTAGGGCTCTCTCAAGGGAACACTGAAGCTTTCTTT,TRBV11-2,NA,TRBJ1-1,NA